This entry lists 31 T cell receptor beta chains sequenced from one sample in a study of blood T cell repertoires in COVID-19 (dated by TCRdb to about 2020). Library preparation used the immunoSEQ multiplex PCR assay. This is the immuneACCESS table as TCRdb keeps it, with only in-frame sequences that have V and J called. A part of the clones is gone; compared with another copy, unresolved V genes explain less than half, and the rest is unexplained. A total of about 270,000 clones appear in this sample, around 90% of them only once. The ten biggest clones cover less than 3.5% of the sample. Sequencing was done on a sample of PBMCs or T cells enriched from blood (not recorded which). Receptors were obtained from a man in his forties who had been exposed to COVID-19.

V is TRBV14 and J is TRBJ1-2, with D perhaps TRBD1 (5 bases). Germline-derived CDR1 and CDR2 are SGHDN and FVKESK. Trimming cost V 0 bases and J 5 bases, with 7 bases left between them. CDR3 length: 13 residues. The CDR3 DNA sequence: TGTGCCAGCAGCCAAGATAGGGGATATGGCTACACCTTC. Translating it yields CASSQDRGYGYTF.

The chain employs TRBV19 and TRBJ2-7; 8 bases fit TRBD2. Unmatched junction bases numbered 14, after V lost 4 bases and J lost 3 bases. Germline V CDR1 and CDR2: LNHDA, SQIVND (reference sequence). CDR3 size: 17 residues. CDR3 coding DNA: TGTGCCAGTAGTAGCCGGCAGGGCGCGGGAGGAAACTACGAGCAGTACTTC. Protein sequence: CASSSRQGAGGNYEQYF.

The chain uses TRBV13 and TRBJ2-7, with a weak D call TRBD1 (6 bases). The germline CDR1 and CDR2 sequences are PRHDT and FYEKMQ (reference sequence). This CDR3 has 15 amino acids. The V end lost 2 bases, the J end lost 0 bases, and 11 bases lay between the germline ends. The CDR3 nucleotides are TGTGCCAGCAGCTTAAGGACAGACTACTCCTACGAGCAGTACTTC. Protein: CASSLRTDYSYEQYF.

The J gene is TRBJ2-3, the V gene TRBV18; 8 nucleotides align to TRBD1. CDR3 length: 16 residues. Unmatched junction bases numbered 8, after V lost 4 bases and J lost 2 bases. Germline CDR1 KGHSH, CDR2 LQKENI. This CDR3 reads CASSLTGTGPTDTQYF. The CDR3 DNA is TGTGCCAGCTCACTAACCGGGACAGGACCCACAGATACGCAGTATTTT.

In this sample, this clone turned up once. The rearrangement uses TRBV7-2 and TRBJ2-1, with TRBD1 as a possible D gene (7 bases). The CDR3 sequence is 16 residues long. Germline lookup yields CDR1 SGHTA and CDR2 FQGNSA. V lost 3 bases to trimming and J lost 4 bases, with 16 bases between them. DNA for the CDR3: TGTGCCAGCAGCTTTGGAGGGACAGTTATGTACAATGAGCAGTTCTTC. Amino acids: CASSFGGTVMYNEQFF.

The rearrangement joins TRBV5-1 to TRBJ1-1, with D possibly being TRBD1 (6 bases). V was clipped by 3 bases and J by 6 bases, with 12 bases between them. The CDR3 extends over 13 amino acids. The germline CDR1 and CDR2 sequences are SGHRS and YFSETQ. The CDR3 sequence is CASSSQGAAEAFF. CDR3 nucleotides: TGCGCCAGCAGCTCACAGGGAGCTGCTGAAGCTTTCTTT.

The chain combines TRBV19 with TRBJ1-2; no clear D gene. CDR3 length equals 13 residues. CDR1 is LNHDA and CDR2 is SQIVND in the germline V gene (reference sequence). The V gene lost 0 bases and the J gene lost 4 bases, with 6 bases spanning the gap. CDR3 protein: CASSIEQFYGYTF. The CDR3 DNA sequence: TGTGCCAGTAGTATAGAACAGTTCTATGGCTACACCTTC.

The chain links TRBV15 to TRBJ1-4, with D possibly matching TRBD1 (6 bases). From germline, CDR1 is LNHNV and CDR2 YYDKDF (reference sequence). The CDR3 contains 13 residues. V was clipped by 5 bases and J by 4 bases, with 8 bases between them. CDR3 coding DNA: TGTGCCACCAGCGAACAGGGTAATGAAAAACTGTTTTTT. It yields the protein CATSEQGNEKLFF.

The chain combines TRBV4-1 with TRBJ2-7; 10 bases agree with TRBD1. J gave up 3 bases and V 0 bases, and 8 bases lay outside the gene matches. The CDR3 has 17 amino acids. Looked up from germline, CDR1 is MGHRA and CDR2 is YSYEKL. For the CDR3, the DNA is TGCGCCAGCAGCCAAGAAAGGACAGGGGGTACCAGCTACGAGCAGTACTTC. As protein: CASSQERTGGTSYEQYF.

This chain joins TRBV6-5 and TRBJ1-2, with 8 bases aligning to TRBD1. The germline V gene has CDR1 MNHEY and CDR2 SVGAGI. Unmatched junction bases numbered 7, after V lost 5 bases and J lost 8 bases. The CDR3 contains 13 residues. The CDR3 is CASSKDRVQGYTF. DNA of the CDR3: TGTGCCAGCAGTAAGGACAGGGTGCAAGGCTACACCTTC.

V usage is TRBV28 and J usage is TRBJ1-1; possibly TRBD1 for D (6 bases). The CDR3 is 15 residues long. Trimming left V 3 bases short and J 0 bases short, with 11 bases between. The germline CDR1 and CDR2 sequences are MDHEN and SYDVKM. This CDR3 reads CASSFRTAMNTEAFF. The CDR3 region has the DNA TGTGCCAGCAGTTTTAGGACAGCCATGAACACTGAAGCTTTCTTT.

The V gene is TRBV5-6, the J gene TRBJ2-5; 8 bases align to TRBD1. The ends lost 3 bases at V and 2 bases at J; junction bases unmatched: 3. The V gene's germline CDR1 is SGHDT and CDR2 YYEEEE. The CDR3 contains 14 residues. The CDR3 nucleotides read TGTGCCAGCAGCTCTAGGACAGGGCAAGAGACCCAGTACTTC. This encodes CASSSRTGQETQYF.

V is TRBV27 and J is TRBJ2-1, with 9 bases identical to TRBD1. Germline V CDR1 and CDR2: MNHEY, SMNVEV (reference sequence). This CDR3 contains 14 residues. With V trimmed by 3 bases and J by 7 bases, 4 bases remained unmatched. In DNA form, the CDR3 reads TGTGCCAGCAGTTTGCACAGGGGGCGTAATGAGCAGTTCTTC. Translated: CASSLHRGRNEQFF.

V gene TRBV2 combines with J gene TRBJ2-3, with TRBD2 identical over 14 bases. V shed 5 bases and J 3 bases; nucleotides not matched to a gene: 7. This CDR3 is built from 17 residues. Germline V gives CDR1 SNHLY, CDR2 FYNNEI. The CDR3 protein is CASSSPGLAGETDTQYF. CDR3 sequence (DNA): TGTGCCAGCAGTTCCCCGGGACTAGCGGGAGAAACAGATACGCAGTATTTT.

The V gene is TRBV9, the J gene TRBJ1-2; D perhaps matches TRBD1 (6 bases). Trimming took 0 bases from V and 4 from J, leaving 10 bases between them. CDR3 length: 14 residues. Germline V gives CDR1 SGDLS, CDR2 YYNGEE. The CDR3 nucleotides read TGTGCCAGCAGCGTAGAGGGACAAATCTATGGCTACACCTTC. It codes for CASSVEGQIYGYTF. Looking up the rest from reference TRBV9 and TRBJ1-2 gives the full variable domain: DSGVTQTPKHLITATGQRVTLRCSPRSGDLSVYWYQQSLDQGLQFLIQYYNGEERAKGNILERFSAQQFPDLHSELNLSSLELGDSALYFCASSVEGQIYGYTFGSGTRLTVV.

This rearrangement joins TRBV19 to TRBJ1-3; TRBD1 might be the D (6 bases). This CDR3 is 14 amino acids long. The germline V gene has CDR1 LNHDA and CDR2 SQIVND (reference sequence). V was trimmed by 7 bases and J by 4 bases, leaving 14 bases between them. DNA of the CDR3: TGTGCCAGTATTTTGACAGGTGCGGGAAACACCATATATTTT. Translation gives CASILTGAGNTIYF.

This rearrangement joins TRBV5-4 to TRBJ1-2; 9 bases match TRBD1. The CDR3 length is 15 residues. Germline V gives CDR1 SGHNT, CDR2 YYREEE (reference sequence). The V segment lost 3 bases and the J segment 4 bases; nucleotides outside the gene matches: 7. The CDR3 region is CASSSGQGQFYGYTF. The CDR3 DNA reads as TGTGCCAGCAGCTCGGGACAGGGACAATTCTATGGCTACACCTTC.

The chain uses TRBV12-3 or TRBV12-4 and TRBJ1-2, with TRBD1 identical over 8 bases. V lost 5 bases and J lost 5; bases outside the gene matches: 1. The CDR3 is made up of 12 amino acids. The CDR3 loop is CASSRTGYGYTF. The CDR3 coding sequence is TGTGCCAGCAGTCGGACAGGGTATGGCTACACCTTC.

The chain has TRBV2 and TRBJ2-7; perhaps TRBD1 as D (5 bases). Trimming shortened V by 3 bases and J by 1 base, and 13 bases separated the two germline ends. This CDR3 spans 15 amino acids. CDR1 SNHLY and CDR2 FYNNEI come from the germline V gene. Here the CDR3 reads CASSEGPTESYEQYF. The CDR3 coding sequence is TGTGCCAGCAGTGAGGGGCCGACCGAGTCCTACGAGCAGTACTTC.

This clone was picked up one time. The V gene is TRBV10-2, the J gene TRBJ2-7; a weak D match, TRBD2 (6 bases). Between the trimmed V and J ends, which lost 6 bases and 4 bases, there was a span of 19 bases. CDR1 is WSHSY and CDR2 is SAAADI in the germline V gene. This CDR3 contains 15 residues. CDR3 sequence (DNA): TGCGCCAGCAGACCCGGGCGGGGCGGGGAATACGAGCAGTACTTC. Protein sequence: CASRPGRGGEYEQYF.

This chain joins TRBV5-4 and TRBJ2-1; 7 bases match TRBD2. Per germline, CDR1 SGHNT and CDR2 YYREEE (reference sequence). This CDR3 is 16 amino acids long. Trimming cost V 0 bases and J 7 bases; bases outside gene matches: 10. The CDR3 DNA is TGTGCCAGCAGCTTGGAGGGTAGCGGGCCACGTAATGAGCAGTTCTTC. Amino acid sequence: CASSLEGSGPRNEQFF. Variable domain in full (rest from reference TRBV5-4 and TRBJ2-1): ETGVTQSPTHLIKTRGQQVTLRCSSQSGHNTVSWYQQALGQGPQFIFQYYREEENGRGNFPPRFSGLQFPNYSSELNVNALELDDSALYLCASSLEGSGPRNEQFFGPGTRLTVL.

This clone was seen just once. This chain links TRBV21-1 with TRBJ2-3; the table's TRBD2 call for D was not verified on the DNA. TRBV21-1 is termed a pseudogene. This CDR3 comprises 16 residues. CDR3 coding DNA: TGTGCCAGCAGCCCCGTAATTAGCGGGAGATCAGATACGCAGTATTTT. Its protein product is CASSPVISGRSDTQYF.

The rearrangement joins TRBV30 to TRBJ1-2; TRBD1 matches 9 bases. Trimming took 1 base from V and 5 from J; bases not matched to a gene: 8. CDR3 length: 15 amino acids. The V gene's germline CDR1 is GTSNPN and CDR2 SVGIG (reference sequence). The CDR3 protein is CAWSAVGQGLYGYTF. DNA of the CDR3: TGTGCCTGGAGTGCAGTGGGACAGGGCTTATATGGCTACACCTTC.

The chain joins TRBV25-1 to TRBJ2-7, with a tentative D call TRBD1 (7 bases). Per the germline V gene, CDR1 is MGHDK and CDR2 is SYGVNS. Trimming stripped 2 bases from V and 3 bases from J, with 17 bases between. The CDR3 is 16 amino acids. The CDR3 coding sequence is TGTGCCAGCAGTGAAGAGGGGGAGGCAGGGGGCTACGAGCAGTACTTC. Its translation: CASSEEGEAGGYEQYF.

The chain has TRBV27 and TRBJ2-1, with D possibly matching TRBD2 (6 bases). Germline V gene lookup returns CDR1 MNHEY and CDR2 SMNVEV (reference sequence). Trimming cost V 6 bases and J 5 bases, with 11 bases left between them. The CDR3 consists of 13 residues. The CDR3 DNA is TGTGCCAGCAGGGGGGGTGGCAACAATGAGCAGTTCTTC. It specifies CASRGGGNNEQFF.

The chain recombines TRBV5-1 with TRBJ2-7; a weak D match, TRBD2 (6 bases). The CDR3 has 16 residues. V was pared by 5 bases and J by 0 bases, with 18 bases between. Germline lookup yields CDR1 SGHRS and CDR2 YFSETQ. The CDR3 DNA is TGCGCCAGCAGTCTCGACCCGCCGACTAGCTCCTACGAGCAGTACTTC. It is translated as CASSLDPPTSSYEQYF.

The CDR3 coding sequence is TGTGCCACACGGACAGGGGATGACTACGAGCAGTACTTC. Protein: CATRTGDDYEQYF. The chain recombines TRBV12-3 or TRBV12-4 with TRBJ2-7; TRBD1 matches at 9 bases. The CDR3 runs to 13 residues. J was trimmed by 3 bases and V by 10 bases; bases with no gene match: 7.

CDR3 DNA sequence: TGTGCCATCAGTGCCCGGGACAGTGAGATTGGTGAGCAGTTCTTC. Its protein is CAISARDSEIGEQFF. The chain is built from TRBV10-3 and TRBJ2-1; 7 nucleotides align to TRBD1. The junction had 12 bases not matched to a gene; V was cut back by 4 bases and J by 9 bases. Germline values: CDR1 ENHRY, CDR2 SYGVKD. The CDR3 contains 15 residues.

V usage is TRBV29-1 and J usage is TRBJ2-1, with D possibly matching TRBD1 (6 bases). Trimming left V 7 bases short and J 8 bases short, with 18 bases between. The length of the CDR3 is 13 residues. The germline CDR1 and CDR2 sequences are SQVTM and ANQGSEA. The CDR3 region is CSAGVPQVYEQFF. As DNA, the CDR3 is TGCAGCGCAGGGGTGCCCCAGGTGTATGAGCAGTTCTTC.

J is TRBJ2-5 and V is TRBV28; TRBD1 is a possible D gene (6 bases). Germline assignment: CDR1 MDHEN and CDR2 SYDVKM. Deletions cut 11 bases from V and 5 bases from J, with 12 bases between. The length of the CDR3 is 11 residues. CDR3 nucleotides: TGTGCCGGAACAGGGTATGAGACCCAGTACTTC. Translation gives CAGTGYETQYF.

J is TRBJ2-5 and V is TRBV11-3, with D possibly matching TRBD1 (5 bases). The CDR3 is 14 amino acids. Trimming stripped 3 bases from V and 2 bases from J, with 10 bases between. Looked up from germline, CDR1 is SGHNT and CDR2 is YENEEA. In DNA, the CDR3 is TGTGCCAGCAGCTTCTCGGCAGGGCAAGAGACCCAGTACTTC. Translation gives CASSFSAGQETQYF.